Shown below are 30 T cell receptor beta chains from a single sample sequenced in a study of CXCR3-negative and CXCR3-positive naive CD8 T cells. Overall study results and limits: CXCR3-positive naive cells had more hydrophobic TRB CDR3s than CXCR3-negative naive cells.

cDNA libraries for TRB were generated by 5' RACE incorporating UMI labels. TCRdb reprocessed the 5' RACE reads, with one entry per CDR3 protein and no DNA. The sample holds about 89,000 distinct CDR3 sequences. No antigens are known for them. Sequenced material: naive CXCR3+ CD8+ T cells from blood. Subset described: CD45RO-CCR7+CD27+CD95- naive CD8+ T cells expressing CXCR3 (TNR3+). These receptors were obtained from a human donor in good health. Some clones in this sample may be carry-over from other donors' samples.

The chain joins TRBV7-9 to TRBJ2-5; TCRdb's D gene call, TRBD1, goes unchecked for lack of DNA. Germline CDR1 is SEHNR and CDR2 is FQNEAQ (reference sequence). The CDR3 totals 14 residues. CDR3 amino acids: CASTVGQGWETQYF.

The V and J genes are TRBV29-1 and TRBJ1-2; TCRdb indicates TRBD1, and absent DNA this call remains unverified. The CDR3 runs 14 residues. Germline loops: CDR1 SQVTM, CDR2 ANQGSEA. CDR3 loop: CSVDWGFTDYGYTF.

The chain joins TRBV2 to TRBJ2-1. The CDR3 consists of 15 residues. Germline V lookup: CDR1 SNHLY, CDR2 FYNNEI. CDR3 residues: CASSEALSSYNEQFF. Filled out from reference TRBV2 and TRBJ2-1, the complete variable domain reads EPEVTQTPSHQVTQMGQEVILRCVPISNHLYFYWYRQILGQKVEFLVSFYNNEISEKSEIFDDQFSVERPDGSNFTLKIRSTKLEDSAMYFCASSEALSSYNEQFFGPGTRLTVL.

V is TRBV10-3 and J is TRBJ2-1; as DNA is missing, the TRBD2 call by TCRdb cannot be tested. This CDR3 comprises 16 residues. Looked up from germline, CDR1 is ENHRY and CDR2 is SYGVKD. CDR3 in amino acids: CAISESPTSGNNEQFF.

This chain connects TRBV7-2 to TRBJ2-5. CDR1 and CDR2 from the germline V gene are SGHTA and FQGNSA. The CDR3 has 14 amino acids. CDR3 amino acids: CASSLGVYQETQYF.

Here the CDR3 reads CASSLLSSGGETQYF. The V gene is TRBV12-3 or TRBV12-4, the J gene TRBJ2-5; the D call of TRBD2 rests on TCRdb alone, since no DNA is present to check it. CDR3 size: 15 residues.

The V call is TRBV9, the J call TRBJ2-1; TCRdb's D call, TRBD2, is unchecked because there is no DNA. This CDR3 spans 14 amino acids. CDR1 and CDR2 (germline): SGDLS, YYNGEE. CDR3 sequence: CASSVSGSLDEQFF. Together with reference TRBV9 and TRBJ2-1, the CDR3 gives the full variable domain: DSGVTQTPKHLITATGQRVTLRCSPRSGDLSVYWYQQSLDQGLQFLIQYYNGEERAKGNILERFSAQQFPDLHSELNLSSLELGDSALYFCASSVSGSLDEQFFGPGTRLTVL.

CDR3 region: CASSRTGGETQYF. The chain couples TRBV7-9 to TRBJ2-5; with no DNA, the TCRdb D assignment of TRBD1 cannot be verified. CDR3 length: 13 residues. CDR1 is SEHNR and CDR2 is FQNEAQ in the germline V gene (reference sequence).

The J gene is TRBJ2-5, the V gene TRBV6-2 or TRBV6-3; TCRdb's D call of TRBD2 is untestable without DNA. Germline V CDR1 and CDR2: MNHEY, SVGEGT. This CDR3 contains 15 residues. The CDR3 protein is CASSSPRLAGETQYF.

V usage is TRBV20-1 and J usage is TRBJ2-1; TCRdb selects TRBD2, and the lack of DNA leaves this call unchecked. The CDR3 consists of 16 residues. Germline CDR1 is DFQATT and CDR2 is SNEGSKA (reference sequence). The CDR3: CSARDRAGTSSNEQFF.

V is TRBV29-1 and J is TRBJ2-1; the D gene TCRdb calls, TRBD1, cannot be checked with no DNA. The germline CDR1 and CDR2 sequences are SQVTM and ANQGSEA. The CDR3 has 13 residues. CDR3 sequence: CSVVEQGSNEQFF.

This sequence joins TRBV28 and TRBJ2-7; with no DNA, the TCRdb D assignment of TRBD1 cannot be verified. The length of the CDR3 is 15 residues. Germline loops: CDR1 MDHEN, CDR2 SYDVKM. This chain's CDR3 is CASSSQMTGEYEQYF.

The J gene is TRBJ1-2, the V gene TRBV12-3 or TRBV12-4; TCRdb's assignment of TRBD1 cannot be checked, as there is no DNA. There are 12 residues in the CDR3. The CDR3: CASSIRGDGYTF.

The rearrangement links TRBV6-5 to TRBJ2-7; the TCRdb D gene call, TRBD1, has no DNA to confirm it. The CDR3 loop spans 11 amino acids. Germline assignment: CDR1 MNHEY and CDR2 SVGAGI. The CDR3 loop is CASIVGPEIYF.

V is TRBV14 and J is TRBJ2-1. Per germline, CDR1 SGHDN and CDR2 FVKESK. CDR3 length equals 13 residues. The CDR3 sequence is CASSHGSYNEQFF.

This rearrangement joins TRBV6-5 to TRBJ2-7; TCRdb returns TRBD1, unconfirmable since there is no DNA. The CDR3 sequence is 18 residues long. Looked up from germline, CDR1 is MNHEY and CDR2 is SVGAGI. CDR3 in amino acids: CASSPGGKNRGHSYEQYF.

CDR3 loop: CASSFGGLGNEQFF. The J gene is TRBJ2-1, the V gene TRBV7-3; TCRdb names TRBD1, which stays unverified in the absence of DNA. CDR1 is SGHTA and CDR2 is FQGTGA in the germline V gene. The CDR3 runs 14 residues.

This chain's CDR3 is CASSLLVGRDNEQFF. V and J are TRBV7-6 and TRBJ2-1; checking the TCRdb D call of TRBD2 is not possible without DNA. Germline V CDR1 and CDR2: SGHVS, FNYEAQ. The CDR3 has 15 residues. The variable domain in full, completed from reference TRBV7-6 and TRBJ2-1, reads GAGVSQSPRYKVTKRGQDVALRCDPISGHVSLYWYRQALGQGPEFLTYFNYEAQQDKSGLPNDRFSAERPEGSISTLTIQRTEQRDSAMYRCASSLLVGRDNEQFFGPGTRLTVL.

The rearrangement uses TRBV19 and TRBJ2-7; the TCRdb call, TRBD1, lacks DNA for checking. The CDR3 has 15 residues. Germline V gene data show CDR1 as LNHDA and CDR2 as SQIVND (reference sequence). The CDR3 region is CASSIDRGQSYEQYF.

The chain is built from TRBV18 and TRBJ1-6; absent DNA, TCRdb's TRBD1 call cannot be checked. The CDR3 runs to 15 residues. The germline CDR1 and CDR2 sequences are KGHSH and LQKENI. The CDR3 protein is CASSPADRVNSPLHF.

CDR3 sequence: CASSLTDYTDTQYF. The chain is built from TRBV7-8 and TRBJ2-3. Germline loops: CDR1 SGHVS, CDR2 FQNEAQ. The CDR3 length is 14 residues.

The chain recombines TRBV29-1 with TRBJ2-1. This CDR3 contains 11 residues. CDR1 is SQVTM and CDR2 is ANQGSEA in the germline V gene. CDR3 loop: CSVEDGNEQFF.

CDR3 protein: CSVEESDRDTGELFF. The gene calls are TRBV29-1 and TRBJ2-2; TCRdb's D gene call, TRBD1, goes unchecked for lack of DNA. The CDR3 runs 15 residues. CDR1 and CDR2 (germline): SQVTM, ANQGSEA.

The rearrangement uses TRBV12-3 or TRBV12-4 and TRBJ1-6. The CDR3 sequence is 11 residues long. The CDR3 sequence: CASSFEAPLHF.

This CDR3 reads CASNEDRDYSYTF. This chain uses TRBV28 with TRBJ1-2; TCRdb reports TRBD1, a call that lacks DNA to check it against. The CDR3 is 13 amino acids. Germline V gene data show CDR1 as MDHEN and CDR2 as SYDVKM.

The chain is built from TRBV27 and TRBJ2-1; TCRdb reports TRBD2, a call that lacks DNA to check it against. Germline CDR1 MNHEY, CDR2 SMNVEV (reference sequence). CDR3 length: 13 residues. The CDR3 region is CASGTSGYNEQFF.

The rearrangement links TRBV6-1 to TRBJ2-6. The CDR3 loop spans 14 amino acids. CDR1 and CDR2 (germline): MNHNS, SASEGT. The CDR3 is CASSEGSGANVLTF.

The chain has TRBV28 and TRBJ1-1; TCRdb designates TRBD1, a call that cannot be tested without DNA. The V gene's germline CDR1 is MDHEN and CDR2 SYDVKM. The CDR3 extends over 13 amino acids. The CDR3 protein is CASSANRGPEAFF.

This chain uses TRBV6-5 with TRBJ2-3. Germline-derived CDR1 and CDR2 are MNHEY and SVGAGI. The CDR3 extends over 15 amino acids. The CDR3 region is CASSYIIGYTDTQYF.

The chain carries TRBV20-1 and TRBJ2-7; TCRdb indicates TRBD1, and absent DNA this call remains unverified. The CDR3 extends over 12 amino acids. Germline CDR1 is DFQATT and CDR2 is SNEGSKA (reference sequence). The CDR3 region is CSTRDNSYEQYF.